These 21 T cell receptor beta chains share one sample of origin, sequenced in a study of cytomegalovirus exposure and HLA in healthy donors. The PCR had 60 Vbeta and 13 Jbeta primers. Data came from immunoSEQ multiplex PCR; TCRdb stores just in-frame clones and leaves some out. The sample comprises roughly 130,000 clones, roughly three fifths of which are singletons, and more than 6.5% rests with the top ten. The sample was PBMCs. Receptors were obtained from a woman between 40 and 55 years old in good health and CMV-seropositive.

This rearrangement joins TRBV29-1 to TRBJ2-7; 10 bases match TRBD1. The CDR3 sequence is 13 residues long. Germline values: CDR1 SQVTM, CDR2 ANQGSEA. J was trimmed by 2 bases and V by 5 bases; bases with no gene match: 3. DNA for the CDR3: TGCAGCGTTCCTGGACAGGGGGCCTACGAGCAGTACTTC. Translation: CSVPGQGAYEQYF.

The rearrangement links TRBV4-1 to TRBJ2-7; 8 positions agree with TRBD2. CDR1 is MGHRA, CDR2 YSYEKL, per germline. Trimming at V came to 0 bases and at J to 1 base, leaving 5 bases not matched to a gene. This CDR3 comprises 16 residues. This CDR3 reads CASSQESSGRSYEQYF. The CDR3 nucleotides read TGCGCCAGCAGCCAAGAGTCTAGCGGGCGTTCCTACGAGCAGTACTTC.

The chain employs TRBV30 and TRBJ2-3; TRBD2 aligns across 9 bases. This CDR3 is 17 amino acids long. Unmatched junction bases numbered 10, after V lost 3 bases and J lost 0 bases. CDR1 is GTSNPN, CDR2 SVGIG, per germline (reference sequence). CDR3 DNA: TGTGCCTGGAGGGGTGGTAGCGGGGGTTGGAGCACAGATACGCAGTATTTT. Amino acids: CAWRGGSGGWSTDTQYF.

The J gene is TRBJ1-5, the V gene TRBV5-5; 9 bases match TRBD1. CDR1 and CDR2 from the germline V gene are SGHKS and YYEKEE (reference sequence). The CDR3 spans 16 residues. V lost 4 bases, J lost 2 bases, and 7 bases stayed unmatched. This CDR3 reads CASSGPGQGGNQPQHF. CDR3 coding DNA: TGTGCCAGCAGCGGACCGGGACAGGGTGGCAATCAGCCCCAGCATTTT.

The chain employs TRBV6-1 and TRBJ2-2; 10 bases are shared with TRBD2. The V and J ends lost 8 bases and 4 bases, in that order; junction bases with no gene match: 7. The CDR3 runs to 15 residues. CDR1 is MNHNS and CDR2 is SASEGT in the germline V gene. CDR3 sequence (DNA): TGTGCCAGCCGCCTAGCGGGAGCGATCACCGGGGAGCTGTTTTTT. It specifies CASRLAGAITGELFF.

This clone was counted a single time. This chain links TRBV2 with TRBJ1-1; D is unresolved. This CDR3 spans 13 amino acids. V lost 6 bases to trimming and J lost 1 base, with 9 bases between them. Germline V lookup: CDR1 SNHLY, CDR2 FYNNEI. The CDR3 loop reads CASSEFKNTEAFF. The CDR3 nucleotides read TGTGCCAGCAGCGAGTTTAAGAACACTGAAGCTTTCTTT.

The genes are TRBV5-8 and TRBJ1-6, with D unclear. From germline, CDR1 is SGHTS and CDR2 YDEGEE. V was trimmed by 0 bases and J by 3 bases, leaving 10 bases between them. This CDR3 comprises 16 residues. This chain's CDR3 is CASSLAGLSYNSPLHF. As DNA, the CDR3 is TGTGCCAGCAGCTTGGCCGGACTCAGCTATAATTCACCCCTCCACTTT.

In this sample, this clone turned up a few times. V gene TRBV5-5 combines with J gene TRBJ1-5, with D perhaps matching TRBD1 (6 bases). CDR1 and CDR2 (germline): SGHKS, YYEKEE (reference sequence). V lost 5 bases and J 5 bases, leaving 20 bases between the germline ends. The CDR3 contains 16 residues. The CDR3 loop is CASSRGGGQGHQPQHF. CDR3 nucleotide sequence: TGTGCCAGCAGTCGGGGAGGGGGGCAAGGGCATCAGCCCCAGCATTTT.

CDR3 bases: TGTGCCAGCAGCGTAGGGGGGGAGAGTTGGGGCACAGATACGCAGTATTTT. It specifies CASSVGGESWGTDTQYF. The chain recombines TRBV9 with TRBJ2-3; weak D call: TRBD2 (6 bases). CDR1 is SGDLS, CDR2 YYNGEE, per germline. Trimming took 0 bases from V and 1 from J, leaving 15 bases between them. CDR3 length: 17 residues.

In this sample, this clone turned up a few times. The CDR3 DNA sequence: TGTGCCAGCAGCTTCCGGACTAGCGGAGTGAACACCGGGGAGCTGTTTTTT. This codes for CASSFRTSGVNTGELFF. V gene TRBV7-2 combines with J gene TRBJ2-2, with TRBD2 matching 10 bases. This CDR3 is 17 amino acids long. Germline trimming cut 3 bases from V and 1 base from J; bases unmatched to any gene: 5. From germline, CDR1 is SGHTA and CDR2 FQGNSA.

CDR3 residues: CARRTGTGREREAFF. The CDR3 nucleotides read TGTGCCAGAAGAACCGGGACAGGGAGGGAACGGGAAGCTTTCTTT. This chain links TRBV2 with TRBJ1-1; 9 bases match TRBD1. The trim removed 9 bases at V and 8 bases at J, leaving 16 bases unmatched. The CDR3 extends over 15 amino acids. CDR1 SNHLY and CDR2 FYNNEI come from the germline V gene.

The chain is built from TRBV25-1 and TRBJ2-1; tentative D call: TRBD2 (6 bases). This CDR3 comprises 16 residues. From germline, CDR1 is MGHDK and CDR2 SYGVNS. Trimming took 0 bases from V and 0 from J, leaving 9 bases between them. Written as DNA, the CDR3 is TGTGCCAGCAGTGAATACGGAGGGAGCTCCTACAATGAGCAGTTCTTC. This gives the protein CASSEYGGSSYNEQFF. Full variable domain (remainder filled in from reference TRBV25-1 and TRBJ2-1): EADIYQTPRYLVIGTGKKITLECSQTMGHDKMYWYQQDPGMELHLIHYSYGVNSTEKGDLSSESTVSRIRTEHFPLTLESARPSHTSQYLCASSEYGGSSYNEQFFGPGTRLTVL.

This chain uses TRBV7-2 with TRBJ2-7, with D unresolved. The germline V gene has CDR1 SGHTA and CDR2 FQGNSA. V was trimmed by 2 bases and J by 4 bases, leaving 6 bases between them. The length of the CDR3 is 12 residues. The CDR3 sequence is CASSLLAYEQYF. The CDR3 coding sequence is TGTGCCAGCAGCTTATTAGCTTACGAGCAGTACTTC.

V gene TRBV14 combines with J gene TRBJ1-2; D is uncertain. V was trimmed by 0 bases and J by 2 bases, leaving 4 bases between them. The CDR3 runs 13 residues. Germline CDR1 is SGHDN and CDR2 is FVKESK. CDR3 amino acids: CASSQDGNYGYTF. The CDR3 DNA is TGTGCCAGCAGCCAAGACGGGAACTATGGCTACACCTTC.

This chain links TRBV9 with TRBJ2-7, with 7 bases lining up with TRBD2. The CDR3 has 14 residues. Germline assignment: CDR1 SGDLS and CDR2 YYNGEE. The junction had 5 bases not matched to a gene; V was cut back by 0 bases and J by 5 bases. This CDR3 is CASSVGEGKDEQYF. The DNA of the CDR3 is TGTGCCAGCAGCGTAGGGGAGGGAAAGGACGAGCAGTACTTC.

In its sample, this clone was seen once. The chain carries TRBV5-1 and TRBJ2-5; D is ambiguous. The V end lost 0 bases, the J end lost 4 bases, and 7 bases lay between the germline ends. CDR1 is SGHRS, CDR2 YFSETQ, per germline. The CDR3 consists of 13 residues. CDR3 DNA sequence: TGCGCCAGCAGCTTGGGCTACGGAGAGACCCAGTACTTC. Its protein is CASSLGYGETQYF.

The rearrangement links TRBV25-1 to TRBJ2-7; D is unclear. The CDR3 sequence is 16 residues long. Trimming shortened V by 4 bases and J by 0 bases, and 16 bases separated the two germline ends. Looked up from germline, CDR1 is MGHDK and CDR2 is SYGVNS. The CDR3 DNA reads as TGTGCCAGCAGTGGTGTCGAAGTCCCGAGCTCCTACGAGCAGTACTTC. The encoded protein is CASSGVEVPSSYEQYF.

The chain joins TRBV15 to TRBJ2-1, with 7 bases that match TRBD2. The V segment lost 5 bases and the J segment 9 bases; nucleotides outside the gene matches: 13. Germline V gene lookup returns CDR1 LNHNV and CDR2 YYDKDF (reference sequence). The CDR3 has 15 residues. The CDR3 here is CATSGGGNRRGEQFF. DNA for the CDR3: TGTGCCACCAGCGGGGGGGGGAACAGGAGGGGTGAGCAGTTCTTC.

Here the CDR3 DNA reads TGTGCCAGCAGACACGCGGGGGACAAAAACATTCAGTACTTC. It codes for CASRHAGDKNIQYF. The chain has TRBV25-1 and TRBJ2-4; 7 bases line up with TRBD2. This CDR3 comprises 14 residues. Unmatched junction bases numbered 5, after V lost 6 bases and J lost 3 bases. Germline CDR1 reads MGHDK; CDR2 reads SYGVNS. The entire variable domain, with the rest obtained from reference TRBV25-1 and TRBJ2-4, is as follows: EADIYQTPRYLVIGTGKKITLECSQTMGHDKMYWYQQDPGMELHLIHYSYGVNSTEKGDLSSESTVSRIRTEHFPLTLESARPSHTSQYLCASRHAGDKNIQYFGAGTRLSVL.

This rearrangement joins TRBV27 to TRBJ1-5; no definite D call. The germline CDR1 and CDR2 sequences are MNHEY and SMNVEV (reference sequence). The CDR3 runs to 13 residues. V lost 5 bases to trimming and J lost 4 bases, with 9 bases between them. The CDR3 is CASSQLLNQPQHF. Here the CDR3 DNA reads TGTGCCAGCAGTCAGTTGCTTAATCAGCCCCAGCATTTT.

This clone has only a few counts. The gene calls are TRBV27 and TRBJ2-7; no reliable D call. CDR3 size: 12 residues. V lost 4 bases to trimming and J lost 3 bases, with 7 bases between them. Germline V lookup: CDR1 MNHEY, CDR2 SMNVEV (reference sequence). As DNA, the CDR3 is TGTGCCAGCAGTTCAGGCAACTACGAGCAGTACTTC. Its translation is CASSSGNYEQYF.